This is a list of T cell receptor beta chains from one sample in a study of blood T cell repertoires in COVID-19. Sequencing was performed with immunoSEQ multiplex PCR; in TCRdb, only in-frame clones are kept and a portion is missing. The sample lists tens of thousands of clones; 80% to 90% were seen once. Sequenced: peripheral blood. The receptor source for this set is a man aged 25 to 45 with acute or convalescent COVID-19. Both conserved end residues are part of each CDR3. A D gene is named only where the DNA matches it firmly. The size entry is marked missing in some rows and otherwise reads once, few, many or a size class.

D gene: TRBD2; V gene: TRBV2; clone size: NA; J gene: TRBJ2-1; CDR3 DNA: TGTGCCAGCCAAGGGCGGACTAGCGGGAGCCATGAGCAGTTCTTC; CDR3 protein: CASQGRTSGSHEQFF
D gene: NA; V gene: TRBV20-1; clone size: NA; J gene: TRBJ2-7; CDR3 DNA: TGCAGTGCTAGTGTTCGGGAGCCCTACGAGCAGTACTTC; CDR3 protein: CSASVREPYEQYF
D gene: NA; V gene: TRBV6-5; clone size: NA; J gene: TRBJ2-7; CDR3 DNA: TGTGCCAGCTTGGGGCTTCGGTGGGAGCAGTACTTC; CDR3 protein: CASLGLRWEQYF
D gene: NA; V gene: TRBV30; clone size: NA; J gene: TRBJ2-2; CDR3 DNA: TGTGCCTGGAATGGCGGACATCTCCCCACCGGGGAGCTGTTTTTT; CDR3 protein: CAWNGGHLPTGELFF
D gene: TRBD2; V gene: TRBV5-4; clone size: NA; J gene: TRBJ2-1; CDR3 DNA: TGTGCCAGCAGTTCCGGGACTAGCGGGAGATTTGCGAATGAGCAGTTCTTC; CDR3 protein: CASSSGTSGRFANEQFF
D gene: TRBD1; V gene: TRBV5-8; clone size: NA; J gene: TRBJ1-6; CDR3 DNA: TGTGCCAGCAGCTTAGGGACAGCGGATAATTCACCCCTCCACTTT; CDR3 protein: CASSLGTADNSPLHF
D gene: TRBD1; V gene: TRBV2; clone size: NA; J gene: TRBJ2-1; CDR3 DNA: TGTGCCAGCAGGGGACAGGGGAGCTCCTACAATGAGCAGTTCTTC; CDR3 protein: CASRGQGSSYNEQFF
D gene: TRBD1; V gene: TRBV28; clone size: few; J gene: TRBJ2-7; CDR3 DNA: TGTGCCAGCAGTTTGCGACAGGGAATCTCCGAGCAGTACTTC; CDR3 protein: CASSLRQGISEQYF
D gene: NA; V gene: TRBV14; clone size: NA; J gene: TRBJ2-7; CDR3 DNA: TGTGCCAGCAGCCAAGATCGAGTACGCGGCGAGCAGTACTTC; CDR3 protein: CASSQDRVRGEQYF
D gene: NA; V gene: TRBV7-9; clone size: NA; J gene: TRBJ2-6; CDR3 DNA: TGTGCCAGCAGCTTCGGCTCTGGGGCCAACGTCCTGACTTTC; CDR3 protein: CASSFGSGANVLTF
D gene: NA; V gene: TRBV21-1; clone size: few; J gene: TRBJ2-7; CDR3 DNA: TGTGCCAGCAGACCTACCTGGGGGGGCCTCTCCTACGAGCAGTACTTC; CDR3 protein: CASRPTWGGLSYEQYF
D gene: NA; V gene: TRBV28; clone size: NA; J gene: TRBJ1-1; CDR3 DNA: TGTGCCAGCAGTCCATCCCCGCTGGGGGGAATGAACACTGAAGCTTTCTTT; CDR3 protein: CASSPSPLGGMNTEAFF
D gene: NA; V gene: TRBV19; clone size: few; J gene: TRBJ2-3; CDR3 DNA: TGTGCCAGTAGTGCCAGGATACGGACAGATACGCAGTATTTT; CDR3 protein: CASSARIRTDTQYF
D gene: NA; V gene: TRBV19; clone size: NA; J gene: TRBJ1-1; CDR3 DNA: TGTGCCAGTAGTATTTTGGGGAACGTAGCTTCCCGGGGGACTGAAGCTTTCTTT; CDR3 protein: CASSILGNVASRGTEAFF
D gene: NA; V gene: TRBV7-8; clone size: few; J gene: TRBJ1-4; CDR3 DNA: TGTGCCAGCAGCCGGACGGAGAATGAAAAACTGTTTTTT; CDR3 protein: CASSRTENEKLFF
D gene: TRBD1; V gene: TRBV19; clone size: NA; J gene: TRBJ2-4; CDR3 DNA: TGTGCCAGTAGTACTACAGCGCAGGGGGATCCGTACTTC; CDR3 protein: CASSTTAQGDPYF
D gene: TRBD1; V gene: TRBV11-3; clone size: NA; J gene: TRBJ2-2; CDR3 DNA: TGTGCCAGCAGCGCCGGGACAGCGAACACCGGGGAGCTGTTTTTT; CDR3 protein: CASSAGTANTGELFF
D gene: NA; V gene: TRBV15; clone size: NA; J gene: TRBJ1-2; CDR3 DNA: TGTGCCACCAGCAGACCCACAGGGTTCGATCGGGGCTACACCTTC; CDR3 protein: CATSRPTGFDRGYTF
D gene: TRBD1; V gene: TRBV5-1; clone size: NA; J gene: TRBJ1-4; CDR3 DNA: TGCGCCAGCAGCTCGGGACAGGGGGTGGAAAAACTGTTTTTT; CDR3 protein: CASSSGQGVEKLFF
D gene: NA; V gene: TRBV9; clone size: once; J gene: TRBJ2-2; CDR3 DNA: TGTGCCAGCAGCCCCCCTTTTGGGGAGCTGTTTTTT; CDR3 protein: CASSPPFGELFF
D gene: NA; V gene: TRBV3-1/TRBV3-2; clone size: NA; J gene: TRBJ1-5; CDR3 DNA: TGTGCCAGCAGCCTTGAGGGGGTACGTCAGCCCCAGCATTTT; CDR3 protein: CASSLEGVRQPQHF
D gene: TRBD1; V gene: TRBV18; clone size: NA; J gene: TRBJ1-5; CDR3 DNA: TGTGCCAGCTCCCCCGCCGGGACAGAAAGTCAGCCCCAGCATTTT; CDR3 protein: CASSPAGTESQPQHF
D gene: TRBD1; V gene: TRBV4-2; clone size: NA; J gene: TRBJ1-2; CDR3 DNA: TGTGCCAGCAACCCCGGGACAGCGGGCTATGGCTACACCTTC; CDR3 protein: CASNPGTAGYGYTF
D gene: TRBD2; V gene: TRBV19; clone size: NA; J gene: TRBJ2-7; CDR3 DNA: TGTGCCAGTAGTATAGTTAGCGGGAGCTCCTACGAGCAGTACTTC; CDR3 protein: CASSIVSGSSYEQYF